The 4 T cell receptor beta chains below all came from one sample that was sequenced in a study of blood T cell repertoires in COVID-19. The method was immunoSEQ multiplex PCR; TCRdb's version includes in-frame clones alone and lacks a portion of them. The table has approximately 160,000 clones, roughly 83% seen once. Sequenced material: peripheral blood. Every receptor here comes from an older woman with acute or convalescent COVID-19.

The J gene is TRBJ1-4, the V gene TRBV19; D not resolved. Germline values: CDR1 LNHDA, CDR2 SQIVND (reference sequence). The CDR3 contains 13 residues. V was trimmed by 3 bases and J by 7 bases, leaving 9 bases between them. The CDR3 region is CASSMRIGEKLFF. In DNA form, the CDR3 reads TGTGCCAGTAGTATGCGGATTGGTGAAAAACTGTTTTTT. The variable domain in full, completed from reference TRBV19 and TRBJ1-4, reads DGGITQSPKYLFRKEGQNVTLSCEQNLNHDAMYWYRQDPGQGLRLIYYSQIVNDFQKGDIAEGYSVSREKKESFPLTVTSAQKNPTAFYLCASSMRIGEKLFFGSGTQLSVL.

This clone is a singleton in its sample. This chain uses TRBV4-1 with TRBJ1-1, with D perhaps matching TRBD1 (6 bases). Germline CDR1 reads MGHRA; CDR2 reads YSYEKL. The CDR3 spans 15 residues. Trimming removed 0 bases at V and 0 bases at J, with 8 bases between. As DNA, the CDR3 is TGCGCCAGCAGCCAAGAAGACAGGCTGAACACTGAAGCTTTCTTT. Its protein product is CASSQEDRLNTEAFF.

This clone has more than one count but fewer than ten. The chain uses TRBV6-2 or TRBV6-3 and TRBJ2-3, with 9 bases lining up with TRBD1. CDR3 length equals 16 residues. Per the germline V gene, CDR1 is MNHEY and CDR2 is SVGEGT. V lost 7 bases and J lost 4; bases outside the gene matches: 12. For the CDR3, the DNA is TGTGCCAGCACCCCTCAGTGGGACAGGGAATCAGATACGCAGTATTTT. Translating gives CASTPQWDRESDTQYF.

The rearrangement joins TRBV7-2 to TRBJ1-2; 9 bases map to TRBD1. The CDR3 loop spans 16 amino acids. Per the germline V gene, CDR1 is SGHTA and CDR2 is FQGNSA. Losses at the gene ends were 3 bases for V and 4 bases for J; bases not matched to a gene: 9. Here the CDR3 DNA reads TGTGCCAGCAGCTTGGCGAGGGACAGGGAGGGCTATGGCTACACCTTC. Translation gives CASSLARDREGYGYTF.